This passage covers 32 T cell receptor beta chains from one sample sequenced in a study of blood T cell repertoires in COVID-19. The assay was immunoSEQ multiplex PCR, and TCRdb's table has in-frame clones only and misses some. The profile covers approximately 300,000 clones, with around 84% appearing a single time and under 2% taken by the ten largest. The sequenced sample was PBMCs or T cells enriched from blood (not recorded which). The receptors derive from a woman aged 30 to 39 who had been exposed to COVID-19.

V usage is TRBV6-5 and J usage is TRBJ1-2; D call uncertain. The CDR3 extends over 13 amino acids. Germline V lookup: CDR1 MNHEY, CDR2 SVGAGI. V was clipped by 11 bases and J by 2 bases, with 15 bases between them. As DNA, the CDR3 is TGTGCCGTCCTTGGGGAGGGCAACTATGGCTACACCTTC. Translation: CAVLGEGNYGYTF.

This clone appeared a single time. The rearrangement uses TRBV7-2 and TRBJ1-5; tentatively, D is TRBD1 (5 bases). This CDR3 is built from 18 residues. V was trimmed by 2 bases and J by 5 bases, leaving 22 bases between them. CDR1 is SGHTA and CDR2 is FQGNSA in the germline V gene. The CDR3 nucleotides are TGTGCCAGCAGCTTACGGCGGGGGGGTCCGGTTCAGGATCAGCCCCAGCATTTT. This codes for CASSLRRGGPVQDQPQHF. Using reference TRBV7-2 and TRBJ1-5 for the parts outside the CDR3, the full variable domain is GAGVSQSPSNKVTEKGKDVELRCDPISGHTALYWYRQSLGQGLEFLIYFQGNSAPDKSGLPSDRFSAERTGGSVSTLTIQRTQQEDSAVYLCASSLRRGGPVQDQPQHFGDGTRLSIL.

V gene TRBV19 combines with J gene TRBJ2-7; 9 bases line up with TRBD1. CDR1 is LNHDA, CDR2 SQIVND, per germline (reference sequence). This CDR3 has 14 residues. The V gene end was trimmed by 9 bases and the J gene end by 3 bases; junction bases not matched to a gene: 9. For the CDR3, the DNA is TGTGCCAGCCGCTCTCCGGGACAGGGCTACGAGCAGTACTTC. Translated, it gives CASRSPGQGYEQYF.

The rearrangement uses TRBV18 and TRBJ1-2; TRBD1 is a possible D gene (5 bases). V was trimmed by 1 base and J by 11 bases, leaving 11 bases between them. This CDR3 has 12 amino acids. Germline loops: CDR1 KGHSH, CDR2 LQKENI. For the CDR3, the DNA is TGTGCCAGCTCACCACGGCAGGGTGGGTACACCTTC. It is translated as CASSPRQGGYTF.

The chain links TRBV7-2 to TRBJ2-1; 7 nucleotides match TRBD2. From germline, CDR1 is SGHTA and CDR2 FQGNSA. The CDR3 runs 12 residues. V lost 1 base to trimming and J lost 9 bases; unmatched junction nucleotides: 0. The CDR3 coding sequence is TGTGCCAGCAGCTTAGGGGGGGGTGAGCAGTTCTTC. Translating gives CASSLGGGEQFF.

The chain combines TRBV11-3 with TRBJ1-1; TRBD1 matches at 7 bases. V dropped 5 bases and J dropped 1; count of bases not matched to a gene: 4. The CDR3 runs 14 residues. Germline V gene sequence: CDR1 SGHNT, CDR2 YENEEA. The CDR3 DNA follows: TGTGCCAGCAGCCTACGGACAGGGAACACTGAAGCTTTCTTT. Protein: CASSLRTGNTEAFF.

The rearrangement uses TRBV5-4 and TRBJ2-2, with TRBD2 matching 9 bases. The CDR3 covers 16 residues. J gave up 7 bases and V 1 base, and 8 bases lay outside the gene matches. Germline loops: CDR1 SGHNT, CDR2 YYREEE (reference sequence). The CDR3 is CASSLPGGRADGELFF. The CDR3 nucleotides read TGTGCCAGCAGCTTGCCTGGCGGGAGGGCCGACGGGGAGCTGTTTTTT.

The chain is built from TRBV28 and TRBJ2-1; D is possibly TRBD2 (6 bases). The germline CDR1 and CDR2 sequences are MDHEN and SYDVKM. There are 15 residues in the CDR3. The V gene lost 3 bases and the J gene lost 0 bases, with 9 bases spanning the gap. The CDR3 loop is CASSFIGSSYNEQFF. The CDR3 nucleotides read TGTGCCAGCAGTTTTATCGGGAGCTCCTACAATGAGCAGTTCTTC.

Of note for this clone: The junction departs from germline at one end; a sequencing error may be responsible. CDR3: CASSLAPGETLLSNTQYF. The CDR3 nucleotides read TGTGCCAGCAGCCTAGCGCCTGGGGAGACCCTCCTCAGTAATACGCAGTATTTT. The chain links TRBV7-2 to TRBJ2-3; perhaps TRBD2 as D (6 bases). The CDR3 is 18 residues long. Germline V gives CDR1 SGHTA, CDR2 FQGNSA.

The rearrangement links TRBV10-1 to TRBJ2-4; the D gene is possibly TRBD2 (7 bases). Germline CDR1 reads WNHNN; CDR2 reads SYGVQD (reference sequence). The length of the CDR3 is 18 residues. The ends were cut back, 0 bases at V and 3 bases at J, with 18 bases in the middle. The CDR3 DNA sequence: TGCGCCAGCAGTGAGTCGTCAGAAGGGGGGGGGATCAAAAACATTCAGTACTTC. This translates into CASSESSEGGGIKNIQYF.

The rearrangement joins TRBV30 to TRBJ2-7, with TRBD2 matching over 8 bases. The V gene end was trimmed by 1 base and the J gene end by 5 bases; junction bases not matched to a gene: 7. The CDR3 consists of 14 residues. Looked up from germline, CDR1 is GTSNPN and CDR2 is SVGIG (reference sequence). The CDR3 loop is CAWSAASGWDEQYF. CDR3 in DNA: TGTGCCTGGAGTGCGGCTAGCGGGTGGGACGAGCAGTACTTC.

The rearrangement uses TRBV30 and TRBJ1-1; 9 bases align to TRBD1. Germline-derived CDR1 and CDR2 are GTSNPN and SVGIG (reference sequence). Unmatched junction bases numbered 10, after V lost 3 bases and J lost 11 bases. The CDR3 runs 13 residues. CDR3: CAWRGGQGSKAFF. CDR3 DNA: TGTGCCTGGAGGGGAGGACAGGGGTCAAAGGCTTTCTTT.

This chain joins TRBV19 and TRBJ2-4; 7 nucleotides line up with TRBD2. Trimming at V came to 11 bases and at J to 3 bases, leaving 4 bases not matched to a gene. CDR3 length: 12 residues. CDR1 LNHDA and CDR2 SQIVND come from the germline V gene (reference sequence). CDR3 region: CACWDYKNIQYF. The CDR3 bases are TGTGCCTGCTGGGACTACAAAAACATTCAGTACTTC.

V usage is TRBV6-5 and J usage is TRBJ1-3; D call uncertain. The CDR3 consists of 16 residues. The V and J ends lost 0 bases and 4 bases respectively, with 13 bases between them. From germline, CDR1 is MNHEY and CDR2 SVGAGI. The CDR3 DNA reads as TGTGCCAGCAGTTACTCGATTCCAGTACGAGGAAACACCATATATTTT. Translating gives CASSYSIPVRGNTIYF.

This chain connects TRBV28 to TRBJ2-7; a possible D gene is TRBD2 (5 bases). Germline V gene sequence: CDR1 MDHEN, CDR2 SYDVKM. The CDR3 totals 10 residues. V was pared by 10 bases and J by 4 bases, with 8 bases between. CDR3 coding DNA: TGTGCCACTCGGGATTACGAGCAGTACTTC. It codes for CATRDYEQYF.

The chain recombines TRBV7-2 with TRBJ2-1; a possible D gene is TRBD1 (6 bases). CDR1 SGHTA and CDR2 FQGNSA come from the germline V gene. The CDR3 is made up of 13 amino acids. V lost 4 bases and J 7 bases, leaving 11 bases between the germline ends. CDR3 residues: CASSYNRVNEQFF. The CDR3 bases are TGTGCCAGCAGCTATAACAGGGTGAATGAGCAGTTCTTC.

The chain has TRBV5-6 and TRBJ1-5; D is possibly TRBD1 (6 bases). CDR1 and CDR2 (germline): SGHDT, YYEEEE. This CDR3 region has 14 residues. Trimming took 4 bases from V and 6 from J, leaving 14 bases between them. The CDR3 DNA sequence: TGTGCCAGCAGCCCGGGACATCAACGTCAGCCCCAGCATTTT. This sequence encodes CASSPGHQRQPQHF.

The CDR3: CASSFKTVGNQPQHF. The DNA for the CDR3 is TGTGCCAGCAGCTTTAAGACAGTCGGCAATCAGCCCCAGCATTTT. V and J are TRBV5-8 and TRBJ1-5; tentative D call: TRBD1 (5 bases). The V end lost 2 bases, the J end lost 2 bases, and 11 bases lay between the germline ends. Per the germline V gene, CDR1 is SGHTS and CDR2 is YDEGEE. The CDR3 spans 15 residues. Using reference TRBV5-8 and TRBJ1-5 for the parts outside the CDR3, the full variable domain is EAGVTQSPTHLIKTRGQQATLRCSPISGHTSVYWYQQALGLGLQFLLWYDEGEERNRGNFPPRFSGRQFPNYSSELNVNALELEDSALYLCASSFKTVGNQPQHFGDGTRLSIL.

This chain links TRBV5-1 with TRBJ2-1; maybe TRBD2 (6 bases). CDR1 and CDR2 (germline): SGHRS, YFSETQ. Trimming took off 4 bases at V and 10 bases at J, with 18 bases between the two ends. The CDR3 runs to 14 residues. This CDR3 is CASSRDSMAEEQFF. CDR3 DNA: TGCGCCAGCAGCAGGGACTCAATGGCAGAAGAGCAGTTCTTC. Based on the CDR3 plus reference TRBV5-1 and TRBJ2-1, the full variable domain is KAGVTQTPRYLIKTRGQQVTLSCSPISGHRSVSWYQQTPGQGLQFLFEYFSETQRNKGNFPGRFSGRQFSNSRSEMNVSTLELGDSALYLCASSRDSMAEEQFFGPGTRLTVL.

J is TRBJ2-7 and V is TRBV29-1, with 9 bases lining up with TRBD1. The CDR3 loop spans 13 amino acids. Trimming removed 4 bases from V and 5 bases from J; junction bases left unmatched: 6. Looked up from germline, CDR1 is SQVTM and CDR2 is ANQGSEA. The CDR3 is CSVVGQGGDEQYF. The DNA for the CDR3 is TGCAGCGTTGTGGGACAGGGAGGGGACGAGCAGTACTTC.

This chain joins TRBV7-2 and TRBJ1-2; tentatively, D is TRBD1 (5 bases). Trimming removed 7 bases from V and 2 bases from J, with 17 bases in between. Germline V gene lookup returns CDR1 SGHTA and CDR2 FQGNSA. This CDR3 region has 15 residues. CDR3 in amino acids: CASNMEGVSNYGYTF. The CDR3 coding sequence is TGTGCCAGCAACATGGAAGGGGTTTCCAACTATGGCTACACCTTC.

V gene TRBV7-9 combines with J gene TRBJ1-2; no clear D gene. Germline-derived CDR1 and CDR2 are SEHNR and FQNEAQ (reference sequence). The CDR3 is 16 amino acids. V was pared by 0 bases and J by 0 bases, with 11 bases between. CDR3 coding DNA: TGTGCCAGCAGCTTAGCGCGAGGAGATACTAACTATGGCTACACCTTC. Encoded protein: CASSLARGDTNYGYTF.

The chain carries TRBV19 and TRBJ1-4, with a weak D call TRBD1 (6 bases). The CDR3 has 15 amino acids. Germline CDR1 is LNHDA and CDR2 is SQIVND (reference sequence). The V and J ends lost 7 bases and 7 bases respectively, with 19 bases between them. In DNA, the CDR3 is TGTGCCAGTATGGGGGGGCGCGGGGTGATTGAAAAACTGTTTTTT. Translating it yields CASMGGRGVIEKLFF. Based on the CDR3 plus reference TRBV19 and TRBJ1-4, the full variable domain is DGGITQSPKYLFRKEGQNVTLSCEQNLNHDAMYWYRQDPGQGLRLIYYSQIVNDFQKGDIAEGYSVSREKKESFPLTVTSAQKNPTAFYLCASMGGRGVIEKLFFGSGTQLSVL.

The chain joins TRBV7-2 to TRBJ2-7; weak D call: TRBD1 (5 bases). The germline gives CDR1 SGHTA, CDR2 FQGNSA. Trimming removed 5 bases from V and 3 bases from J, with 14 bases in between. CDR3 length: 14 amino acids. CDR3 sequence reads: CASSPPRRVYEQYF. In DNA form, the CDR3 reads TGTGCCAGCAGCCCCCCGCGCAGGGTCTACGAGCAGTACTTC.

The V gene is TRBV5-5, the J gene TRBJ1-1, with D possibly matching TRBD1 (6 bases). This CDR3 has 17 amino acids. The germline CDR1 and CDR2 sequences are SGHKS and YYEKEE (reference sequence). Trimming pared 4 bases from V and 1 base from J, leaving 20 bases between. The CDR3 reads CASSPYSRGSQNTEAFF. For the CDR3, the DNA is TGTGCCAGCAGCCCGTATTCGAGGGGGTCCCAGAACACTGAAGCTTTCTTT.

The chain is built from TRBV7-9 and TRBJ2-3, with 8 bases identical to TRBD1. V lost 5 bases to trimming and J lost 0 bases; unmatched junction nucleotides: 7. This CDR3 has 16 residues. Germline V CDR1 and CDR2: SEHNR, FQNEAQ (reference sequence). The CDR3 DNA reads as TGTGCCAGCAGCGTGGGGGACAGGTTGAGCACAGATACGCAGTATTTT. The encoded protein is CASSVGDRLSTDTQYF.

The CDR3 spells CASSQDSSVNSPLHF. The DNA for the CDR3 is TGTGCCAGCAGCCAAGATTCATCAGTTAATTCACCCCTCCACTTT. The V gene is TRBV3-1 (or the pseudogene TRBV3-2), the J gene TRBJ1-6; D unclear. Germline CDR1 and CDR2: LGHDT and YNNKEL (reference sequence). Trimming stripped 0 bases from V and 6 bases from J, with 9 bases between. This CDR3 has 15 amino acids.

The chain joins TRBV29-1 to TRBJ1-2; no firm D call. Per the germline V gene, CDR1 is SQVTM and CDR2 is ANQGSEA. V dropped 0 bases and J dropped 4 bases, with 15 bases sitting between them. CDR3 size: 15 residues. The DNA of the CDR3 is TGCAGCGTTGAAGAATCGCGGGGAGCGGGCTATGGCTACACCTTC. This sequence encodes CSVEESRGAGYGYTF.

The chain couples TRBV13 to TRBJ2-1; 8 nucleotides match TRBD2. Germline lookup yields CDR1 PRHDT and CDR2 FYEKMQ (reference sequence). Trimming removed 3 bases from V and 8 bases from J; junction bases left unmatched: 6. This CDR3 is built from 14 residues. CDR3 nucleotides: TGTGCCAGCAGCTTTGGAGCGGGAGCGGATGAGCAGTTCTTC. This encodes CASSFGAGADEQFF.

The chain is built from TRBV27 and TRBJ1-5, with no clear D. The CDR3 is made up of 14 amino acids. V lost 2 bases to trimming and J lost 6 bases, with 11 bases between them. From germline, CDR1 is MNHEY and CDR2 SMNVEV (reference sequence). The CDR3 DNA follows: TGTGCCAGCAGTTTAAAGGACTCCCTTCAGCCCCAGCATTTT. Protein sequence: CASSLKDSLQPQHF.

The CDR3 loop is CASSQDSRRYGYTF. The DNA for the CDR3 is TGTGCCAGCAGCCAAGACTCCCGTCGCTATGGCTACACCTTC. The chain uses TRBV3-1 (or the pseudogene TRBV3-2) and TRBJ1-2; D gene uncertain. Germline values: CDR1 LGHDT, CDR2 YNNKEL (reference sequence). CDR3 length: 14 residues. Trimming stripped 0 bases from V and 4 bases from J, with 9 bases between.

CDR3 coding DNA: TGTGCCAGCAGCGCCGGGACAATGAACACTGAAGCTTTCTTT. Its translation is CASSAGTMNTEAFF. V is TRBV7-9 and J is TRBJ1-1; D is possibly TRBD1 (6 bases). CDR3 length: 14 residues. V lost 5 bases and J 0 bases, leaving 10 bases between the germline ends. In germline, CDR1 is SEHNR, CDR2 FQNEAQ (reference sequence).